The entry that follows covers one TCR beta chain sequence. The data stem from a study of OX40 agonist ivuxolimab in advanced cancers. About the research overall: The patients received agonistic anti-OX40 (CD134) antibody ivuxolimab. Cohort: roughly 80% men, mean age 60, aged roughly 23 to 90.

The CDR3 covers 14 residues. The V and J ends lost 0 bases and 2 bases respectively, with 8 bases between them. Germline values: CDR1 SGHRS, CDR2 YFSETQ. TCRdb keeps only in-frame clones here, not all; method: immunoSEQ multiplex PCR. The sample includes 90,000 to 120,000 clones, 80% to 95% of them seen just once. The sequences come from CD4+ or CD8+ T cells sorted from blood, collected in a trial of the OX40 agonist ivuxolimab. This TCR derives from an adult with an advanced solid tumor such as melanoma, head and neck, liver or kidney cancer. This chain connects TRBV5-1 to TRBJ1-1; no firm D call. The CDR3 DNA reads as TGCGCCAGCAGCTTGGACAGTGGAAACACTGAAGCTTTCTTT. Protein sequence: CASSLDSGNTEAFF.